What follows is one T cell receptor beta chain and its context. The data are from a study of cytomegalovirus exposure and HLA in healthy donors. A multiplex PCR was run with 60 Vbeta primers and 13 Jbeta primers. TCRdb's table, derived via immunoSEQ multiplex PCR, lists solely in-frame clones and lacks some. The sample lists 200,000 to 250,000 clones, roughly 80% occurring once. Trimming cost V 2 bases and J 8 bases, with 11 bases left between them. The CDR3 is 12 residues long. Per the germline V gene, CDR1 is SGHRS and CDR2 is YFSETQ. The sequence came from a man aged 40-55 years in good health and CMV-seronegative. The sample consisted of PBMCs. The gene calls are TRBV5-1 and TRBJ2-7, with D possibly being TRBD1 (6 bases). This CDR3 reads CASSFDQGQQYF. The CDR3 DNA follows: TGCGCCAGCAGCTTCGACCAGGGGCAGCAGTACTTC.